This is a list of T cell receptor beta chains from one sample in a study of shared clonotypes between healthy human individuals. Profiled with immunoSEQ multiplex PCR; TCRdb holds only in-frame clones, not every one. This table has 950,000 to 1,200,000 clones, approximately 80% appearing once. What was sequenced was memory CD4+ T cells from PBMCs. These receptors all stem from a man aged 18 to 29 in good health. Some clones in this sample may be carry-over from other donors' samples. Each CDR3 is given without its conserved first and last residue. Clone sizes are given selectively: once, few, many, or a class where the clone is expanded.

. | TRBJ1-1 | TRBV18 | ASSPQGNTEAF
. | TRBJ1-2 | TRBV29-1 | SVHTRWQGGNRGYT
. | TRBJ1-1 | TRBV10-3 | AISDRGTGDTEAF
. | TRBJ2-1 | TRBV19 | ASSMPGLINLKWF
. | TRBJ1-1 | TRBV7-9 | ASSLMGQTNTEAF
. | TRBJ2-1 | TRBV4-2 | ASSQENFASGKSSNEQF
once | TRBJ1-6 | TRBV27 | ASSPGTGGTSPLH
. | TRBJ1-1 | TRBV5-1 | ASSSQGPEAF
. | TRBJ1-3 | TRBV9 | ASSGAWGAAGNTIY
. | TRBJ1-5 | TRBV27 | ASSLRGGNQPQH
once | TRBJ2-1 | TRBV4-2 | ASSPGTSGMNPNNEQF
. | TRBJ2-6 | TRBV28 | ASRGTGVSGANVLT
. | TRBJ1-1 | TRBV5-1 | ASSLGLGSRTEAF
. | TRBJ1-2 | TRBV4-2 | ASSQKGSRWDYT
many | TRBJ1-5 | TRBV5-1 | ASSGAPGQPQH
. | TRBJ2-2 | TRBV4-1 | ASSQARTSVGTGELF
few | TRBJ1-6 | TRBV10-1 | ASSPLKGSYNSPLH
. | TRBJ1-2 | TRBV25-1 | ASSDLDRVHGYT
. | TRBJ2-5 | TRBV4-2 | ASSQAGGQETQY
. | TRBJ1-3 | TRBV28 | ASIRNRGLSNTIY
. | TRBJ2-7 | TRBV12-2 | ASRLVGCYEQY
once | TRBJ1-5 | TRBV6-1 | ASTRDISNQPQH
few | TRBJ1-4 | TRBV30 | AWSDRVVGEKLF